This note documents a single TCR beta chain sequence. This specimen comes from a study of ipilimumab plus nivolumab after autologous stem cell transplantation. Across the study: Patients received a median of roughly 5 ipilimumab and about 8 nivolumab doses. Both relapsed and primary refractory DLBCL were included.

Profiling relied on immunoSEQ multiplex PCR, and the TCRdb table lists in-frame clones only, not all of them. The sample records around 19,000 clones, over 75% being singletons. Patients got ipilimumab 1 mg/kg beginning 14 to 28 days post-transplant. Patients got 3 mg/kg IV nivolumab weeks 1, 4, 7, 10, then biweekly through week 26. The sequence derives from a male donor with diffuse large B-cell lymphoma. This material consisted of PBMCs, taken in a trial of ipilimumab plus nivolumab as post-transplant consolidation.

The DNA of the CDR3 is TGTGCCAGCAGTTATCACAAAGACAGTACTGAAGCTTTCTTT. Residues: CASSYHKDSTEAFF. The gene calls are TRBV6-5 and TRBJ1-1; a possible D gene is TRBD1 (5 bases). This CDR3 has 14 amino acids. V lost 3 bases and J lost 5, with 13 bases in between. Germline values: CDR1 MNHEY, CDR2 SVGAGI.